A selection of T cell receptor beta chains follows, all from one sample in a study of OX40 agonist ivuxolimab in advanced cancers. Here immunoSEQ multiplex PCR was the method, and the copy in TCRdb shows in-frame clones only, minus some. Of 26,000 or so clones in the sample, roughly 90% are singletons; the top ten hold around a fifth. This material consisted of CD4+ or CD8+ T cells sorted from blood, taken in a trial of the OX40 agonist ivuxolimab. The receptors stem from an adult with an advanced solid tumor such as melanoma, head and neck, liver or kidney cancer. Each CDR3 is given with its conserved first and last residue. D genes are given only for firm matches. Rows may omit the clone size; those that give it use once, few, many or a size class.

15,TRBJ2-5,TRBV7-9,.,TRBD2,TGTGCCAGCAGCGCGAGACTAGCGGGGAGGGAGACCCAGTACTTC,CASSARLAGRETQYF
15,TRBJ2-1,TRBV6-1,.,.,TGTGCCAGCAGTGAAGTAATCCCGTCACCCAATGAGCAGTTCTTC,CASSEVIPSPNEQFF
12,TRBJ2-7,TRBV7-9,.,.,TGTGCCAGCAGCTCCGACACCTACGAGCAGTACTTC,CASSSDTYEQYF
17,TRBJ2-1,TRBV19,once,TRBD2,TGTGCCAGTAGTTTGACTAGCGGGGACCTTTACTACAATGAGCAGTTCTTC,CASSLTSGDLYYNEQFF
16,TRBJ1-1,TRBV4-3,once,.,TGCGCCAGCAGCCAAGGCACCTTACAGGGGAACACTGAAGCTTTCTTT,CASSQGTLQGNTEAFF
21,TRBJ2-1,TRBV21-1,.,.,TGTGCCAGCAGCTTAGCCGGGGTCCCGGGACAGGGGGCCCCCTCACTGAATGAGCAGTTCTTC,CASSLAGVPGQGAPSLNEQFF
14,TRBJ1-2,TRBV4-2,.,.,TGTGCCAGCAGCCAAGATCCAGGTTACTATGGCTACACCTTC,CASSQDPGYYGYTF
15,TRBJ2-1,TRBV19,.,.,TGTGCCAGTAGTCGACATTCGAGCTCCTACAATGAGCAGTTCTTC,CASSRHSSSYNEQFF
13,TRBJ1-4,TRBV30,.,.,TGTGCCTCCCTCGGAGTAATTGGTGAAAAACTGTTTTTT,CASLGVIGEKLFF
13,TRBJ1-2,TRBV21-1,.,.,TGTGCCAGCCCTGTCGGGGAAACTTTGGGCTACACCTTC,CASPVGETLGYTF
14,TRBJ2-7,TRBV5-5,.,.,TGTGCCAGCAGCTTGGGGGGACTTCCCTACGAGCAGTACTTC,CASSLGGLPYEQYF
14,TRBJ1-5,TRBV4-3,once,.,TGCGCCAGCAGCCCGACCACGGCTGGTCAGCCCCAGCATTTT,CASSPTTAGQPQHF
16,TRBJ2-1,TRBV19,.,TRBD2,TGTGCCAGTAGTTTGACTAGCGGGACCCCCTACAATGAGCAGTTCTTC,CASSLTSGTPYNEQFF
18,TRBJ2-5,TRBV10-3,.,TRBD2,TGTGCCATCAGTGAGCCCCGTCTAGCGGGAGCGCCCGGGGAGACCCAGTACTTC,CAISEPRLAGAPGETQYF
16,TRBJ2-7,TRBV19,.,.,TGTGCCAGTAGTATAGCGGGACACCTATTCTCCTACGAGCAGTACTTC,CASSIAGHLFSYEQYF
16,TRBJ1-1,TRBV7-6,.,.,TGTGCCAGCAGCTTAGCATTCGGGCAGCCGAACACTGAAGCTTTCTTT,CASSLAFGQPNTEAFF
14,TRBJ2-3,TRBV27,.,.,TGTGCCAGCAGTTTGATGGCGTCCGCAGATACGCAGTATTTT,CASSLMASADTQYF
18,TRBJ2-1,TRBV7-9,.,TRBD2,TGTGCCAGCAGCCCTAGAATAGCGGGAGGGATAAGATACAATGAGCAGTTCTTC,CASSPRIAGGIRYNEQFF
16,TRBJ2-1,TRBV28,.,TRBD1,TGTGCCAGCAGTCTCGAAACCGGGACAGGGTACAATGAGCAGTTCTTC,CASSLETGTGYNEQFF
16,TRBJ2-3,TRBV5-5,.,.,TGTGCCAGCAGCTTGTATGCTCCCTCTAGCACAGATACGCAGTATTTT,CASSLYAPSSTDTQYF
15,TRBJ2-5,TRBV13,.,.,TGTGCCAGCAGCTTCAGGACCTTTCCTTACGAGACCCAGTACTTC,CASSFRTFPYETQYF
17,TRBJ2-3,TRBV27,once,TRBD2,TGTGCCAGCAGTTTCCAAGGGACTAGCGGGGGCCTAGATACGCAGTATTTT,CASSFQGTSGGLDTQYF
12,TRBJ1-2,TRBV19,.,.,TGTGCCAGGGTTTCGGACATCTATGGCTACACCTTC,CARVSDIYGYTF
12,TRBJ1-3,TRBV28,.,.,TGTGCCAGCAGTTCAGTGGGAAACACCATATATTTT,CASSSVGNTIYF
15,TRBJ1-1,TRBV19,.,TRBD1,TGTGCCAGTAGAGATATACAGGGGTTTTTAACTGAAGCTTTCTTT,CASRDIQGFLTEAFF
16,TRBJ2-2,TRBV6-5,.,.,TGTGCCAGCAGTTACGCGCAGGGGAGGGGTACCGGGGAGCTGTTTTTT,CASSYAQGRGTGELFF
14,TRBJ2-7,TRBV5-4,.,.,TGTGCCAGCAGCTTAGAACAGCGCTCCTACGAGCAGTACTTC,CASSLEQRSYEQYF
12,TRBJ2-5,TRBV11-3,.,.,TGTGCCAGCAGCACCGAGGGGGAGACCCAGTACTTC,CASSTEGETQYF
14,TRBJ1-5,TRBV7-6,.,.,TGTGCCAGCAGCTTAGGGGATGGAGGTCAGCCCCAGCATTTT,CASSLGDGGQPQHF
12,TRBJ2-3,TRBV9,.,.,TGTGCCAGCAGCGTCTCCGGGGATACGCAGTATTTT,CASSVSGDTQYF
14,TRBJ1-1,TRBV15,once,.,TGTGCCACCAGCCCCGGCAGGGCGAACACTGAAGCTTTCTTT,CATSPGRANTEAFF
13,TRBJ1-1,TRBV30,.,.,TGTGCCTGGAGTGTAGACAGGAACACTGAAGCTTTCTTT,CAWSVDRNTEAFF
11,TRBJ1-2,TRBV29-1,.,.,TGCAGCGTCCCGGCATTCGATGGCTACACCTTC,CSVPAFDGYTF
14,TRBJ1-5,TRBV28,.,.,TGTGCCGTTAGGACCAGCGTGGGCAATCAGCCCCAGCATTTT,CAVRTSVGNQPQHF
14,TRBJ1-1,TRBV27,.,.,TGTGCCAGCAGCTACAGGACGGCGAACACTGAAGCTTTCTTT,CASSYRTANTEAFF
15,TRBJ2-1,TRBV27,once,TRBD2,TGTGCCAGCAGTCGGACTAGCGGGAGTATCGATGAGCAGTTCTTC,CASSRTSGSIDEQFF
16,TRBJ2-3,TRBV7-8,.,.,TGTGCCAGCAGCTTTGGCCTAGTTCTGATCACAGATACGCAGTATTTT,CASSFGLVLITDTQYF
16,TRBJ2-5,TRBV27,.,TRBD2,TGTGCCAGCAGTACGTCCGGGACTACTGAACAAGAGACCCAGTACTTC,CASSTSGTTEQETQYF
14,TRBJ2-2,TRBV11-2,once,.,TGTGCCAGCAGCGGGGGGACTTACACCGGGGAGCTGTTTTTT,CASSGGTYTGELFF